The 9 T cell receptor beta chains below all came from one sample that was sequenced in a study of shared clonotypes between healthy human individuals. Profiling relied on immunoSEQ multiplex PCR, and the TCRdb table lists in-frame clones only, not all of them. The sample comprises about 600,000 clones, roughly 98% of which are singletons, and 0.3% to 0.35% rests with the top ten. The naive CD8 fraction comprised CD45RO-negative cells positively selected for CCR7 and excluded terminally differentiated effector memory CD45RA+ cells. The sequencing input was naive CD8+ T cells sorted from blood. These receptors were collected from a man under 40 in good health.

This rearrangement joins TRBV7-9 to TRBJ2-1; D gene uncertain. The V end was cut by 10 bases, the J end by 5 bases, with 12 bases between. Germline V lookup: CDR1 SEHNR, CDR2 FQNEAQ (reference sequence). The CDR3 covers 12 residues. CDR3 sequence reads: CATLQRNNEQFF. The CDR3 DNA follows: TGTGCCACCCTACAGCGTAACAATGAGCAGTTCTTC.

V usage is TRBV28 and J usage is TRBJ2-5, with TRBD2 as a possible D gene (7 bases). Germline V gene sequence: CDR1 MDHEN, CDR2 SYDVKM. The CDR3 has 13 amino acids. V gave up 5 bases and J gave up 4 bases, with 11 bases separating them. The CDR3 sequence: CASSNREGETQYF. The DNA of the CDR3 is TGTGCCAGCAGTAACAGGGAGGGAGAGACCCAGTACTTC.

The J gene is TRBJ2-7, the V gene TRBV5-5; 9 nucleotides match TRBD1. Germline values: CDR1 SGHKS, CDR2 YYEKEE (reference sequence). The CDR3 totals 15 residues. J lost 2 bases, V lost 1 base, and 4 bases had no gene match. Here the CDR3 reads CASSLRDRVTYEQYF. CDR3 nucleotide sequence: TGTGCCAGCAGCTTGCGGGACAGGGTAACCTACGAGCAGTACTTC.

Comments on this clone: At one boundary the junction diverges from the germline segment, which might be a read error. The V gene is TRBV4-3, the J gene TRBJ2-1; D perhaps matches TRBD1 (5 bases). Germline values: CDR1 LGHNA, CDR2 YSLEER. The CDR3 extends over 16 amino acids. The DNA for the CDR3 is TGCGCCAGCAGCAAAGATAGTACAGGAACCTACAATGAGCAGTTCTTC. Its protein product is CASSKDSTGTYNEQFF.

V is TRBV7-9 and J is TRBJ2-1; 7 bases align to TRBD2. The germline V gene has CDR1 SEHNR and CDR2 FQNEAQ (reference sequence). Trimming at V came to 5 bases and at J to 4 bases, leaving 8 bases not matched to a gene. The CDR3 consists of 15 residues. CDR3 loop: CASSVGLDGYNEQFF. CDR3 nucleotides: TGTGCCAGCAGCGTCGGACTAGACGGGTACAATGAGCAGTTCTTC. The full variable domain, rest sourced from reference TRBV7-9 and TRBJ2-1, is DTGVSQNPRHKITKRGQNVTFRCDPISEHNRLYWYRQTLGQGPEFLTYFQNEAQLEKSRLLSDRFSAERPKGSFSTLEIQRTEQGDSAMYLCASSVGLDGYNEQFFGPGTRLTVL.

This sequence joins TRBV6-1 and TRBJ1-2; a weak D match, TRBD1 (5 bases). V dropped 2 bases and J dropped 5 bases, with 18 bases sitting between them. CDR1 is MNHNS, CDR2 SASEGT, per germline. The CDR3 extends over 16 amino acids. For the CDR3, the DNA is TGTGCCAGCAGTGAAAACCCGGGAGGGGCAGGGTATGGCTACACCTTC. Protein sequence: CASSENPGGAGYGYTF.

V and J are TRBV27 and TRBJ2-1, with D possibly called TRBD1 or TRBD2 (5 bases each). The germline CDR1 and CDR2 sequences are MNHEY and SMNVEV (reference sequence). Deletions cut 0 bases from V and 0 bases from J, with 9 bases between. The CDR3 runs 16 residues. CDR3 sequence: CASSLSGESSYNEQFF. Written as DNA, the CDR3 is TGTGCCAGCAGTTTATCGGGGGAAAGCTCCTACAATGAGCAGTTCTTC.

The chain couples TRBV15 to TRBJ2-3; D is ambiguous. Germline V CDR1 and CDR2: LNHNV, YYDKDF (reference sequence). CDR3 length equals 15 residues. Trimming removed 3 bases at V and 0 bases at J, with 10 bases between. The CDR3 DNA follows: TGTGCCACCAGCAGTGGAGTTTCTAGCACAGATACGCAGTATTTT. It translates to CATSSGVSSTDTQYF.

V usage is TRBV7-6 and J usage is TRBJ1-1; D unresolved. The CDR3 loop spans 14 amino acids. The germline V gene has CDR1 SGHVS and CDR2 FNYEAQ. The V end lost 5 bases, the J end lost 0 bases, and 10 bases lay between the germline ends. The CDR3 region has the DNA TGTGCCAGCAGCCTACTCTCGGTGAACACTGAAGCTTTCTTT. It yields the protein CASSLLSVNTEAFF.